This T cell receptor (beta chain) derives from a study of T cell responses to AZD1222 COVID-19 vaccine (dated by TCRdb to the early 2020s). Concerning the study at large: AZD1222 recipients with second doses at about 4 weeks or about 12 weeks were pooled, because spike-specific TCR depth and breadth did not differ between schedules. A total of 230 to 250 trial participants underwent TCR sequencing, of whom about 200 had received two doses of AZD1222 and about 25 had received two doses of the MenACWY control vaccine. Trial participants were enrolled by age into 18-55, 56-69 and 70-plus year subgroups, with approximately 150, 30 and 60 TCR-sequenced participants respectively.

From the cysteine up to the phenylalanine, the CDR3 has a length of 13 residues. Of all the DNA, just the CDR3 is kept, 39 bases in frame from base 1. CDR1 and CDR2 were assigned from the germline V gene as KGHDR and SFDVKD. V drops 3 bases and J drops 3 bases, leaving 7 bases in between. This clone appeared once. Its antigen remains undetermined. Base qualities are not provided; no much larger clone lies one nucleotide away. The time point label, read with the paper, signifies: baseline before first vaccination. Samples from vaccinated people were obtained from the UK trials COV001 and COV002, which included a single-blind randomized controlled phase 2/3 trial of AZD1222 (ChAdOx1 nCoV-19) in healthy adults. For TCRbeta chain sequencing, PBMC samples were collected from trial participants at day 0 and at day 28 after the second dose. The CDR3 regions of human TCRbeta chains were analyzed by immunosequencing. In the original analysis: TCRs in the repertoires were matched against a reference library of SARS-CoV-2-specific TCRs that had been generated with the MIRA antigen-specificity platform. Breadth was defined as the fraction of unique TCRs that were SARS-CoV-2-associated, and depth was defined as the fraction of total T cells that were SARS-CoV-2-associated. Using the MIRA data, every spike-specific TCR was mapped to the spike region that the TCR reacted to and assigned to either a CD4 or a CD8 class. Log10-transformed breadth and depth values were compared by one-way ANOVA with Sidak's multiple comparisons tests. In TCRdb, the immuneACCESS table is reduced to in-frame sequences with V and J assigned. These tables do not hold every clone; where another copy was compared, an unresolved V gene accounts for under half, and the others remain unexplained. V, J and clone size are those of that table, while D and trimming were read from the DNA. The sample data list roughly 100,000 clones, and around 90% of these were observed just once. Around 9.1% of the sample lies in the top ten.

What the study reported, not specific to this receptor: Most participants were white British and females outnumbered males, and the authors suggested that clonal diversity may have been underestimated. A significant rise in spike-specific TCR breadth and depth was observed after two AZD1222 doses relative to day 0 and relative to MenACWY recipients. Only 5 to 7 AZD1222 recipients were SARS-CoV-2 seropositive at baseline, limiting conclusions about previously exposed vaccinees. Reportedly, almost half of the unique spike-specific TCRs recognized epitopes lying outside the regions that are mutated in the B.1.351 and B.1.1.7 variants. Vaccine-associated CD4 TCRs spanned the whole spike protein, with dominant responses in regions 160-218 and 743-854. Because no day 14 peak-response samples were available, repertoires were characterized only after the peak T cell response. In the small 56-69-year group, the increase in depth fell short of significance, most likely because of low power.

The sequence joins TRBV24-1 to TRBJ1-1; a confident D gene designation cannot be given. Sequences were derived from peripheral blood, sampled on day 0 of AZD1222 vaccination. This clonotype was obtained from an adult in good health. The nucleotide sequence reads TGTGCCACCAGTGATCGCCGGGACACTGAAGCTTTCTTT. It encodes CATSDRRDTEAFF.